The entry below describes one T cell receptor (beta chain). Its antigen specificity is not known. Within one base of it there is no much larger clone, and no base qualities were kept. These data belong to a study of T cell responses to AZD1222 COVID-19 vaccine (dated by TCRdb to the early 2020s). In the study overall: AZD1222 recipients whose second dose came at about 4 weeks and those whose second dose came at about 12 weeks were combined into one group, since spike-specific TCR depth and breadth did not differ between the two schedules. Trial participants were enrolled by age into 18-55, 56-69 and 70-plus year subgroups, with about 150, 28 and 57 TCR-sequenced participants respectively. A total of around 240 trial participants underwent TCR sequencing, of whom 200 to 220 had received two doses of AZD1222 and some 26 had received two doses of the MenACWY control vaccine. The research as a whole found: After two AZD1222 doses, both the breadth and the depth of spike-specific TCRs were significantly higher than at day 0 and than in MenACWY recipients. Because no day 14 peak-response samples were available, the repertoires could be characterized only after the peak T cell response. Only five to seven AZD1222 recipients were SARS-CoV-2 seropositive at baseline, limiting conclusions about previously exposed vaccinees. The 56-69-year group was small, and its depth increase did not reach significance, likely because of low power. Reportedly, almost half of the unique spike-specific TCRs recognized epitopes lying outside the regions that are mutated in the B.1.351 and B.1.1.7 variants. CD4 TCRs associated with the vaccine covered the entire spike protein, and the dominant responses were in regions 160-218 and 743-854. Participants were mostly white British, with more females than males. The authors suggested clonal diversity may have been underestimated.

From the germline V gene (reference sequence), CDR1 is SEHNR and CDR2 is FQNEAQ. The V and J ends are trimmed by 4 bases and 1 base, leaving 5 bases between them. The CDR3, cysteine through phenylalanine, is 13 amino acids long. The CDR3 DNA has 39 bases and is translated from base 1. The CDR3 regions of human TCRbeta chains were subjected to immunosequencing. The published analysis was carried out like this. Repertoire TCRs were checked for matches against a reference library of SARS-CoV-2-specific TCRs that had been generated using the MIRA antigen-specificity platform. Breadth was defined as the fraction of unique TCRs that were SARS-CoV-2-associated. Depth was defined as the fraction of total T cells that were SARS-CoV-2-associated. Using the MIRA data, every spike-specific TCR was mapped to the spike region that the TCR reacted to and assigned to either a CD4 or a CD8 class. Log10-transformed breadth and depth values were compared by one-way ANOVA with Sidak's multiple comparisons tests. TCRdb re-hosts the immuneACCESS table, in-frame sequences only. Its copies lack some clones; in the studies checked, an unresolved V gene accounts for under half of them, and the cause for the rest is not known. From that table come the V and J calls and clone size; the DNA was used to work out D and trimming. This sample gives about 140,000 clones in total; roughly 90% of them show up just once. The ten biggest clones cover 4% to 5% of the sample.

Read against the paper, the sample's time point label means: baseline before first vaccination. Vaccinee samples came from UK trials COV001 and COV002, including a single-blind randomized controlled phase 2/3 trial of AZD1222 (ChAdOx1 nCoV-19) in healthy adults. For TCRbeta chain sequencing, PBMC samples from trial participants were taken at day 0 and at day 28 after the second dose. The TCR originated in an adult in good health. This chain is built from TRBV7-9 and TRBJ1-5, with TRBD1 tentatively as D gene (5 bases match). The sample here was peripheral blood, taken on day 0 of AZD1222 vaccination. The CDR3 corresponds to CASSWDSNQPQHF. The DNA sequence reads TGTGCCAGCAGCTGGGACAGCAATCAGCCCCAGCATTTT.